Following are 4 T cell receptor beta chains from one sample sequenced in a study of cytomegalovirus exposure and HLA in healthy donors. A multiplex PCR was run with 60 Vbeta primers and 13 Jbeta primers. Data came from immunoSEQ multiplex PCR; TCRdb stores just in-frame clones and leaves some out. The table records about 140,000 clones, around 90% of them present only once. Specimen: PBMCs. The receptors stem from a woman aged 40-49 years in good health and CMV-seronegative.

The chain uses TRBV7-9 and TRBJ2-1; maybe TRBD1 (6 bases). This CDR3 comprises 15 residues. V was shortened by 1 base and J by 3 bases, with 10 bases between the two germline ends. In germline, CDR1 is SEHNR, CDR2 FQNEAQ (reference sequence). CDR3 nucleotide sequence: TGTGCCAGCAGCTTAGGACAGGTCTACTACAATGAGCAGTTCTTC. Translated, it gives CASSLGQVYYNEQFF.

CDR3 DNA: TGCGCCAGCAGCTTGGGGGCTAGCGGACCCTACGAGCAGTACTTC. Translation gives CASSLGASGPYEQYF. The chain carries TRBV5-1 and TRBJ2-7; 7 bases fit TRBD2. CDR3 length: 15 residues. Germline V gene data show CDR1 as SGHRS and CDR2 as YFSETQ. J lost 2 bases, V lost 0 bases, and 5 bases had no gene match.

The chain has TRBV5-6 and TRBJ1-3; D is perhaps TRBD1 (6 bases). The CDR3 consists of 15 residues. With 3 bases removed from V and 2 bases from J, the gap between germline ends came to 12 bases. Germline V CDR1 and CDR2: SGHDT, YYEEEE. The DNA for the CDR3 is TGTGCCAGCAGCTCCCGGGACACCGCTGGAAACACCATATATTTT. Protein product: CASSSRDTAGNTIYF.

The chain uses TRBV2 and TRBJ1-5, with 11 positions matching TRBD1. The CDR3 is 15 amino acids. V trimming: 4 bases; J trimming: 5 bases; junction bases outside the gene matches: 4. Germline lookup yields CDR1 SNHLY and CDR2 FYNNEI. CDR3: CASSGGTGGHQPQHF. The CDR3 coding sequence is TGTGCCAGCAGTGGGGGGACAGGGGGGCATCAGCCCCAGCATTTT.